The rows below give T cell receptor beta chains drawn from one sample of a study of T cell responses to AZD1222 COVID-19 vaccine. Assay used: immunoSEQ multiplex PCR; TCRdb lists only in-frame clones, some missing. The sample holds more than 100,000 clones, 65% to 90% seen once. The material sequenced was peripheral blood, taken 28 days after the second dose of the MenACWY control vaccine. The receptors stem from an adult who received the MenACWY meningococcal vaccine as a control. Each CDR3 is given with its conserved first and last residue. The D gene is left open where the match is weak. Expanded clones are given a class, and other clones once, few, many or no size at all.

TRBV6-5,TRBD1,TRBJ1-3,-,TGTGCCAGCAGCAGGACAGGCCCTGGAAACACCATATATTTT,CASSRTGPGNTIYF
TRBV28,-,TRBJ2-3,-,TGTGCCAGCAGTTCTCCCGGGACAGATACGCAGTATTTT,CASSSPGTDTQYF
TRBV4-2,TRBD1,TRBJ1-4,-,TGTGCCAGCAGCCAGAGAGACAGGGGAGGGGAAAAACTGTTTTTT,CASSQRDRGGEKLFF
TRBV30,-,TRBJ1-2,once,TGTGCCTGGAGTCAGCCTTCTAACTATGGCTACACCTTC,CAWSQPSNYGYTF
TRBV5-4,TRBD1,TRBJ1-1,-,TGTGCCAGCAGCCCTGACAGGGGAAACACTGAAGCTTTCTTT,CASSPDRGNTEAFF
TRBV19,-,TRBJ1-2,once,TGTGCCAGTAATTCGGGACCGACCTACACCTTC,CASNSGPTYTF
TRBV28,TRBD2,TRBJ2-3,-,TGTGCCAGCGCCTTACGAAGGGATAGCGGGGGTAGCACAGATACGCAGTATTTT,CASALRRDSGGSTDTQYF
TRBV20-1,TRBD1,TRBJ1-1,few,TGCAGTGCTAGTGGGACAGGGACCCGCGGGGAAGCTTTCTTT,CSASGTGTRGEAFF
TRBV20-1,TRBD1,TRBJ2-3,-,TGCAGTGCTAGTCGGGACAGGGGCCTTACGTACACAGATACGCAGTATTTT,CSASRDRGLTYTDTQYF
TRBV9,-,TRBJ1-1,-,TGTGCCAGCAGCCCAAGAGGGAACGGGAACACTGAAGCTTTCTTT,CASSPRGNGNTEAFF
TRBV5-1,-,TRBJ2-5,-,TGCGCCAGCAGCTTAATCAGTCAAGAGACCCAGTACTTC,CASSLISQETQYF
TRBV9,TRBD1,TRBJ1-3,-,TGTGCCAGCAGCCTCCGGGACAGGGTCTCTGGAAACACCATATATTTT,CASSLRDRVSGNTIYF
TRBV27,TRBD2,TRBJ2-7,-,TGTGCCAGCAGTTCCTTTTCGACTAGCGGGAGGGGATTCTCCTACGAGCAGTACTTC,CASSSFSTSGRGFSYEQYF
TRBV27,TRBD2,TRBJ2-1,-,TGTGCCAGCAGTAAGCAACTAGCGGGGGCTAATGAGCAGTTCTTC,CASSKQLAGANEQFF
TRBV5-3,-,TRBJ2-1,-,TGTGCCAGAAGCTTGGACGACGCCATGGATGAGCAGTTCTTC,CARSLDDAMDEQFF
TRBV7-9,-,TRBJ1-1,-,TGTGCCAGCACAATTTTACGCACTGAAGCTTTCTTT,CASTILRTEAFF
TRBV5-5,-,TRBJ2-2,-,TGTGCCAGCAGCTTTCGGGGGGCGAGCACCGGGGAGCTGTTTTTT,CASSFRGASTGELFF
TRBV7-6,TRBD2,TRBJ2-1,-,TGTGCCAGCAGTGCAAGCGGGGCCTCATACAATGAGCAGTTCTTC,CASSASGASYNEQFF
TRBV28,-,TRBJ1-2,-,TGTGCCAGCAGTGTCTCGGGCAGGGCCTATGGCTACACCTTC,CASSVSGRAYGYTF
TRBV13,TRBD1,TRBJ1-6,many,TGTGCCAGCAGCTTAGTTAGCGGGACAGGGGGAAATTCACCCCTCCACTTT,CASSLVSGTGGNSPLHF
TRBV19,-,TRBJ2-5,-,TGTGCCAGTAGTAGAGGAAACCAAGAGACCCAGTACTTC,CASSRGNQETQYF
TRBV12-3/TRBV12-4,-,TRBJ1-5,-,TGTGCCAGCAGTTCCGGGAGGGAAAAGCCCCAGCATTTT,CASSSGREKPQHF
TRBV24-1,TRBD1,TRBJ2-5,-,TGTGCCACCGGCCTGACAGGGGTTGGGAAAGAGACCCAGTACTTC,CATGLTGVGKETQYF
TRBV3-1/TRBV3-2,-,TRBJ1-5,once,TGTGCCAGCAGCTTACGACAGTCGCCAAATCAGCCCCAGCATTTT,CASSLRQSPNQPQHF
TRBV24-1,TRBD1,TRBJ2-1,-,TGTGCCACCAGTGATTTGGGGACAGGGCGTGCCTACAATGAGCAGTTCTTC,CATSDLGTGRAYNEQFF
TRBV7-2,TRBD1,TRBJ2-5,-,TGTGCCAGCAGCTCGGGTGACAGGGTCTTGTGGGAGACCCAGTACTTC,CASSSGDRVLWETQYF
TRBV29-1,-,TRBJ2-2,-,TGCAGCGGGTTGGGATGGTCTCCGGGTCCCACCGGGGAGCTGTTTTTT,CSGLGWSPGPTGELFF
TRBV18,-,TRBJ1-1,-,TGTGCCAGCTCCCTCACACCGAAATCCTTGAACACTGAAGCTTTCTTT,CASSLTPKSLNTEAFF
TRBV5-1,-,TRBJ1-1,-,TGCGCCAGCAGCGTCGGGGTGTCCGGCACTGAAGCTTTCTTT,CASSVGVSGTEAFF
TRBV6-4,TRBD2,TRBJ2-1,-,TGTGCCAGCAGTGCGAGCGGGGTGACCAATGAGCAGTTCTTC,CASSASGVTNEQFF
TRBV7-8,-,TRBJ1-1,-,TGTGCCAGCAGCAGAACGACAGGGAACACTGAAGCTTTCTTT,CASSRTTGNTEAFF
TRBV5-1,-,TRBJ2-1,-,TGCGCCAGCAGCTTCCGGGACACCTACAATGAGCAGTTCTTC,CASSFRDTYNEQFF
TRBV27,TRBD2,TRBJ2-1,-,TGTGCCAGCAGTTTATCCCCGGGGGTAGCGGGAGGGCCAGGGATGAATGAGCAGTTCTTC,CASSLSPGVAGGPGMNEQFF